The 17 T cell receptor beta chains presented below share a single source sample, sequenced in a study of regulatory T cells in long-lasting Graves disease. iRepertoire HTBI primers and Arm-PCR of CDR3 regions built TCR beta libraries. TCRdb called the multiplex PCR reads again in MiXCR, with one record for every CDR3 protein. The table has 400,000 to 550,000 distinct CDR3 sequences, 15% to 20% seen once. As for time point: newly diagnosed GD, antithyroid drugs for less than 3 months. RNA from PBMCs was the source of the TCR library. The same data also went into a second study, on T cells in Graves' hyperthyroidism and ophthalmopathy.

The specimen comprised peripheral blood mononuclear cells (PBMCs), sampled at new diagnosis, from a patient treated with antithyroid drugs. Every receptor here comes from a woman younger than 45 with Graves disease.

The CDR3 spells CSVSAGGNQPQHF. The CDR3, as DNA: TGCAGCGTTTCTGCAGGGGGCAATCAGCCCCAGCATTTT. The chain carries TRBV29-1 and TRBJ1-5; perhaps TRBD1 as D (6 bases). The CDR3 runs to 13 residues. V gave up 5 bases and J gave up 2 bases, with 10 bases separating them. The germline V gene has CDR1 SQVTM and CDR2 ANQGSEA.

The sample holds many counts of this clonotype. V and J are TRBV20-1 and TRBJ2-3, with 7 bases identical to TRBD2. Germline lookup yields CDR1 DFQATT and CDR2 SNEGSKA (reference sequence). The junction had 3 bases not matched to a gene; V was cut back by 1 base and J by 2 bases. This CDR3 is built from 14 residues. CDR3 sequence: CSARGGSFTDTQYF. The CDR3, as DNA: TGCAGTGCTAGAGGCGGGAGTTTCACAGATACGCAGTATTTT.

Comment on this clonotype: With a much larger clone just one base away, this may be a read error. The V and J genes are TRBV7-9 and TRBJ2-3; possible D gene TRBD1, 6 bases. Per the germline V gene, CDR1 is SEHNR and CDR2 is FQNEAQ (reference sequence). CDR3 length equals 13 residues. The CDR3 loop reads CPSEGVNTDTQYF. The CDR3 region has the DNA TGTCCCAGCGAGGGGGTTAACACAGATACGCAGTATTTT.

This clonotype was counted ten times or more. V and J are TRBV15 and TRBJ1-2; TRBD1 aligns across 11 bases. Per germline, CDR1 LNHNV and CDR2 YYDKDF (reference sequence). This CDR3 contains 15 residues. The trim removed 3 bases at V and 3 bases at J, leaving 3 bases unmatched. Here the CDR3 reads CATSRDRGRDYGYTF. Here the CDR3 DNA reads TGTGCCACCAGCAGGGACAGGGGGCGCGACTATGGCTACACCTTC. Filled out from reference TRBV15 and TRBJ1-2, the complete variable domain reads DAMVIQNPRYQVTQFGKPVTLSCSQTLNHNVMYWYQQKSSQAPKLLFHYYDKDFNNEADTPDNFQSRRPNTSFCFLDIRSPGLGDTAMYLCATSRDRGRDYGYTFGSGTRLTVV.

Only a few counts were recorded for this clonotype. The CDR3 loop reads CASSHPRAGGTDTQYF. CDR3 nucleotide sequence: TGTGCCAGCAGCCACCCCCGAGCGGGAGGCACAGATACGCAGTATTTT. The chain combines TRBV4-2 with TRBJ2-3; the match to TRBD2 covers 8 bases. Germline V gene lookup returns CDR1 LGHNA and CDR2 YNFKEQ. The V and J ends lost 3 bases and 1 base, in that order; junction bases with no gene match: 6. The length of the CDR3 is 16 residues.

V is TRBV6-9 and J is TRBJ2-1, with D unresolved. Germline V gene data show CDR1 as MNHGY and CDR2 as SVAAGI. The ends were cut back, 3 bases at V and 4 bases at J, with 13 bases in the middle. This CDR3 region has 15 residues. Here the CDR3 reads CASSYLSSSYNEQFF. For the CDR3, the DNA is TGTGCCAGCAGTTACTTATCTTCGAGTTACAATGAGCAGTTCTTC.

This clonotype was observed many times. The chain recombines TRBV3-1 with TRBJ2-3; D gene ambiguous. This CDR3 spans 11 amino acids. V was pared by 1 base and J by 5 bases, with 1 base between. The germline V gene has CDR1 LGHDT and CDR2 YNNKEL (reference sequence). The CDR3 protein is CASSQVDTQYF. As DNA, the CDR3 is TGTGCCAGCAGCCAAGTAGATACGCAGTATTTT.

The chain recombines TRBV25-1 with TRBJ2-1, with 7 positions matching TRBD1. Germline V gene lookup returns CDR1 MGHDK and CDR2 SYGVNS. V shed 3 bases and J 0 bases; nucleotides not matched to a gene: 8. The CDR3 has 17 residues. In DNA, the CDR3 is TGTGCCAGCAGTGAGCCACAGGGGTTTCTCTCCTACAATGAGCAGTTCTTC. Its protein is CASSEPQGFLSYNEQFF.

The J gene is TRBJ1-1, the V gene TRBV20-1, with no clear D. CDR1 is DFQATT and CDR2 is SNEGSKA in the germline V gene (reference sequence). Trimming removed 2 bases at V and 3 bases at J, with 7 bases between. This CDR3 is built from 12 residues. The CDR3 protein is CSARQAYTEAFF. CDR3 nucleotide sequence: TGCAGTGCTAGACAGGCCTACACTGAAGCTTTCTTT.

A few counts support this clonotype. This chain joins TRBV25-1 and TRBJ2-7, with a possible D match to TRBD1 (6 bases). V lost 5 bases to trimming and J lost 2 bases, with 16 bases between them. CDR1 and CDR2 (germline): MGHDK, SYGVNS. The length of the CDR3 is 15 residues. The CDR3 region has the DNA TGTGCCAGCAGTCTACCCTGGGACACTGCCTACGAGCAGTACTTC. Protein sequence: CASSLPWDTAYEQYF.

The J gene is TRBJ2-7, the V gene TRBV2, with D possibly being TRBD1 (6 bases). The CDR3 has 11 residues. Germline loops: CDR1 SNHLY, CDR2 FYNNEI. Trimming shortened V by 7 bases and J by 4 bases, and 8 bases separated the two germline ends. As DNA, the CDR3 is TGTGCCAGCACTGGACAGTACGAGCAGTACTTC. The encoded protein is CASTGQYEQYF.

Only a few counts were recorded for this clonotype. The CDR3 reads CSAARLNEVTDTQYF. The CDR3 DNA is TGCAGTGCTGCCAGACTCAACGAGGTCACAGATACGCAGTATTTT. This sequence joins TRBV20-1 and TRBJ2-3; D is unresolved. The CDR3 consists of 15 residues. Germline loops: CDR1 DFQATT, CDR2 SNEGSKA (reference sequence). V was shortened by 5 bases and J by 2 bases, with 17 bases between the two germline ends.

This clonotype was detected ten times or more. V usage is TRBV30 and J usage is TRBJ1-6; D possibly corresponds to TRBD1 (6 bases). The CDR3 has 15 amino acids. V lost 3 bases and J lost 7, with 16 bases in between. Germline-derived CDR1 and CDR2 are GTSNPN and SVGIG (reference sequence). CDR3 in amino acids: CAWRDRDIENSPLHF. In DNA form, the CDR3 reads TGTGCCTGGAGAGATCGGGACATCGAGAATTCACCCCTCCACTTT.

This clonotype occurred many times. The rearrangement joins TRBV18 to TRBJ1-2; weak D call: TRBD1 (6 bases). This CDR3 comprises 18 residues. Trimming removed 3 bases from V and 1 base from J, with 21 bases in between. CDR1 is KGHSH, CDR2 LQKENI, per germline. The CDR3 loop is CASSPQLQGETLNYGYTF. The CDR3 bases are TGTGCCAGCTCACCTCAATTACAGGGCGAAACTCTTAACTATGGCTACACCTTC.

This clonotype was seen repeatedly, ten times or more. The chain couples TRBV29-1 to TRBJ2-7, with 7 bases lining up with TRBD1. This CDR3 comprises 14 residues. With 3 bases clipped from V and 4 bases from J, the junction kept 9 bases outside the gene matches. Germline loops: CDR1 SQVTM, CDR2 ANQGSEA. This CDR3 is CSVELLQGEYEQYF. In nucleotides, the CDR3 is TGCAGCGTTGAGCTCCTTCAGGGGGAATACGAGCAGTACTTC.

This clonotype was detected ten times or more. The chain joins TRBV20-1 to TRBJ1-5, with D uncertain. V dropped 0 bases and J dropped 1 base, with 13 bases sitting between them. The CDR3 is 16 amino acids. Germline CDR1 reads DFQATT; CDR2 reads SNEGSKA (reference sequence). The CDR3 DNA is TGCAGTGCTAGAGATCTGAGGAGTATGAGCAATCAGCCCCAGCATTTT. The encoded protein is CSARDLRSMSNQPQHF.

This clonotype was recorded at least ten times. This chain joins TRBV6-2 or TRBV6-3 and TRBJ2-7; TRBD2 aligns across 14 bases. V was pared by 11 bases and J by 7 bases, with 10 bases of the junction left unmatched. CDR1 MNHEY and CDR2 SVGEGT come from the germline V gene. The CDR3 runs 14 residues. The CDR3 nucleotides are TGTGCCGGTCGACTAGCGGGAGGGCGTGGTGAGCAGTACTTC. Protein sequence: CAGRLAGGRGEQYF.